This TCR beta chain was retrieved from a study of T cells of healthy individuals. The table lists this clonotype with a few counts. Using its own MiXCR run on the 5' RACE reads, TCRdb lists one record per CDR3 protein. The profile shows more than 60,000 distinct CDR3 sequences, around 15% of them singletons. V lost 8 bases to trimming and J lost 8 bases; unmatched junction nucleotides: 9. This CDR3 spans 14 amino acids. Germline lookup yields CDR1 MNHEY and CDR2 SVGAGI. J is TRBJ1-4 and V is TRBV6-5; 9 bases match TRBD1. The sequence was collected from a human donor in good health. Here the CDR3 DNA reads TGTGCCAGCCGGAGGGATACAGGGGGCGAAAAACTGTTTTTT. This codes for CASRRDTGGEKLFF.